This TCR beta chain was observed in a study of low-dose radiotherapy and immunotherapy resistance in tumors. On the study more broadly: A dose of 1 Gy per fraction every two weeks went to Cohort 2, totaling 13 Gy over 26 weeks. Intravenous nivolumab 240 mg every two weeks plus ipilimumab 1 mg/kg every six weeks was given to patients.

Treatment of the donors consisted of nivolumab and ipilimumab (plus aspirin, low-dose cyclophosphamide and low-dose radiotherapy). Patients with advanced, tumor-infiltrating lymphocyte-negative solid tumors were eligible. TRAV- and TRBV-specific primers primed first-strand cDNA, covering alpha and beta chains. TCR amplification involved approximately 20 PCR cycles with a constant-region primer and V-primer adapter. TCRdb re-called the reads with MiXCR, one entry per CDR3 protein. The top ten clones hold roughly 12% of a sample with about 11,000 distinct CDR3 sequences, about 60% of them seen once. The CDR3 loop spans 12 amino acids. CDR1 KGHSH and CDR2 LQKENI come from the germline V gene. With 1 base removed from V and 7 bases from J, the gap between germline ends came to 7 bases.

The origin of this receptor is a human donor with advanced metastatic prostate, ovarian, gallbladder or colorectal cancer (not recorded which). This table probably holds off-target reads from a library built for another chain. The genes are TRBV18 and TRBJ2-5; unclear D gene. The CDR3 DNA is TGTGCCAGCTCACCACAAGTGGGGACCCAGTACTTC. Amino acid sequence: CASSPQVGTQYF.